These T cell receptor beta chains were read from a single sample in a study of blood T cell repertoires in COVID-19. The protocol was immunoSEQ multiplex PCR, while the TCRdb copy is restricted to in-frame clones and leaves out a portion. The table includes almost 400,000 clones, roughly 90% detected once. Source material: PBMCs or T cells enriched from blood (not recorded which). Receptors originate from a young woman who had recovered from COVID-19. Each CDR3 is given with its conserved first and last residue. The order of the fields is V gene, D gene, J gene, clone size, CDR3 length, CDR3 DNA, CDR3 protein. A D gene is named only where the DNA matches it firmly. Only part of the rows carry a size: once, few, many, or a class if the clone is expanded.

>TRBV6-5|.|TRBJ1-2|.|14
TGTGCCAGCAGTCGCAGCGGCCCAGGGGTTGGCTACACCTTC
CASSRSGPGVGYTF
>TRBV28|.|TRBJ1-4|.|16
TGTGCCAGCAGCCTCCCCCCCCAGGGAGGAGTTGAAAAACTGTTTTTT
CASSLPPQGGVEKLFF
>TRBV30|TRBD1|TRBJ2-5|.|16
TGTGCCTGGAGTCTCCGGACAGGATTGATCCAAGAGACCCAGTACTTC
CAWSLRTGLIQETQYF
>TRBV3-1/TRBV3-2|TRBD2|TRBJ2-2|.|16
TGTGCCAGCAGCCAAGGAAGGAGGCTAGCGGGAGGGGAGCTGTTTTTT
CASSQGRRLAGGELFF
>TRBV19|.|TRBJ1-5|.|12
TGTGCCAGTAGGGGAGGGGAGCAGCCCCAGCATTTT
CASRGGEQPQHF
>TRBV7-9|TRBD1|TRBJ1-1|.|14
TGTGCCAGCAGCCTAGGACAGGGTAAAACTGAAGCTTTCTTT
CASSLGQGKTEAFF
>TRBV6-5|.|TRBJ2-7|.|14
TGTGCCAGCAGTTACGGGCAGGGGTCCTACGAGCAGTACTTC
CASSYGQGSYEQYF
>TRBV10-3|TRBD1|TRBJ1-5|.|14
TGTGCCACCCGGGGCCGGACAGGGGATCAGCCCCAGCATTTT
CATRGRTGDQPQHF
>TRBV6-4|.|TRBJ2-7|few|14
TGTGCCAGCAGTGACCCCCCTAGCCCCGACGAGCAGTACTTC
CASSDPPSPDEQYF
>TRBV30|.|TRBJ2-2|.|16
TGTGCCTGGAGTGAATGGGCAGGGGCGGCCACCGGGGAGCTGTTTTTT
CAWSEWAGAATGELFF
>TRBV19|TRBD2|TRBJ2-1|.|15
TGTGCCAGTAGAGCAAGGGAGGCGGGGGGGAATGAGCAGTTCTTC
CASRAREAGGNEQFF
>TRBV10-2|.|TRBJ1-1|few|13
TGCGCCAGCAGTGAGAAGCTAAACACTGAAGCTTTCTTT
CASSEKLNTEAFF
>TRBV7-2|.|TRBJ1-1|.|14
TGTGCCAGCAGCCCGGGGGGAGCTATAACTGAAGCTTTCTTT
CASSPGGAITEAFF
>TRBV19|TRBD1|TRBJ2-5|.|16
TGTGCCAGTAGTATATCCGGGACAGGGGCGTTGCAGACCCAGTACTTC
CASSISGTGALQTQYF
>TRBV5-1|.|TRBJ1-4|few|14
TGCGCCAGCAGCTTGGAAAGCGGGAATGAAAAACTGTTTTTT
CASSLESGNEKLFF
>TRBV24-1|TRBD2|TRBJ2-3|.|15
TGTGCCACCAGTGACCCCGGGGGACTAGCAAATACGCAGTATTTT
CATSDPGGLANTQYF
>TRBV2|.|TRBJ2-2|.|16
TGTGCCAGCAGTGAAGCGACCCAGGGGCTCACCGGGGAGCTGTTTTTT
CASSEATQGLTGELFF
>TRBV6-5|.|TRBJ2-5|few|16
TGTGCCAGCAGTTACTCGCCCCTGGGAGTTAGAGAGACCCAGTACTTC
CASSYSPLGVRETQYF
>TRBV7-9|TRBD2|TRBJ2-3|.|17
TGTGCCAGCAGCTCGGGACTAGCGGGGTCCCGAGTAGATACGCAGTATTTT
CASSSGLAGSRVDTQYF
>TRBV7-2|.|TRBJ1-2|.|13
TGTGCCAGCAGCTCAGCCACAGGGATTGGCTACACCTTC
CASSSATGIGYTF
>TRBV3-1/TRBV3-2|.|TRBJ2-7|.|13
TGTGCCAGCAGCCAGAGGCACTCCTACGAGCAGTACTTC
CASSQRHSYEQYF
>TRBV6-2/TRBV6-3|.|TRBJ1-2|.|13
TGTGCCAGCAGTTACTCGCGGGGGGGCGACTACACCTTC
CASSYSRGGDYTF
>TRBV13|.|TRBJ2-5|.|16
TGTGCCAGCAGCTTACGTGCAGCGGGCTTCCAAGAGACCCAGTACTTC
CASSLRAAGFQETQYF
>TRBV29-1|.|TRBJ2-3|.|14
TGCAGCGTTGAAAAGTCGCGGAGCACAGATACGCAGTATTTT
CSVEKSRSTDTQYF
>TRBV27|TRBD2|TRBJ2-7|.|15
TGTGCCAGCAGTTTTTTAGCGGGAGGGATCTACGAGCAGTACTTC
CASSFLAGGIYEQYF
>TRBV10-3|.|TRBJ2-3|.|13
TGTGCCATCAGTGCTTTAGGCACAGATACGCAGTATTTT
CAISALGTDTQYF
>TRBV12-3/TRBV12-4|.|TRBJ1-1|.|12
TGTGCCAGCAGTTTTATCGGGGCTGAAGCTTTCTTT
CASSFIGAEAFF
>TRBV19|TRBD1|TRBJ1-6|.|16
TGTGCCAGTAGTATAGAAGGACAGGAGATTAATTCACCCCTCCACTTT
CASSIEGQEINSPLHF
>TRBV28|.|TRBJ2-7|.|13
TGTGCCAGCAGTTCAACAGATATTTACGAGCAGTACTTC
CASSSTDIYEQYF
>TRBV2|.|TRBJ2-3|.|12
TGTGCCAGCAGTCTAGGGGCAGATACGCAGTATTTT
CASSLGADTQYF
>TRBV5-1|TRBD1|TRBJ1-1|.|15
TGCGCCAGCAGCATCCTGACAGGGATGGGGACTGAAGCTTTCTTT
CASSILTGMGTEAFF
>TRBV7-6|TRBD1|TRBJ2-4|.|14
TGTGCCAGCAGCTTAGGACAGGGGGCCGACATTCAGTACTTC
CASSLGQGADIQYF
>TRBV27|TRBD2|TRBJ2-7|few|14
TGTGCCAGCAGTTTTGGACTAGCGGGAGGGCCCTTGAACTTC
CASSFGLAGGPLNF
>TRBV7-2|.|TRBJ1-2|few|16
TGTGCCAGCAGCTTAGAATTGGGGGCGCTACACTATGGCTACACCTTC
CASSLELGALHYGYTF
>TRBV7-2|.|TRBJ1-2|.|14
TGTGCCAGCAGCTACCAGGGCACCCTCTATGGCTACACCTTC
CASSYQGTLYGYTF
>TRBV18|.|TRBJ1-5|.|15
TGTGCCAGCTCACCAGTGGGGGCCCGGGGTCAGCCCCAGCATTTT
CASSPVGARGQPQHF
>TRBV25-1|TRBD1|TRBJ2-3|.|14
TGTGCCAGCAGACAGGGGCTTCAACCAGATACGCAGTATTTT
CASRQGLQPDTQYF
>TRBV20-1|TRBD2|TRBJ2-1|few|16
TGCAGTGCTAGTCGTTCCGGGACTAGCGGCTCCAATGAGCAGTTCTTC
CSASRSGTSGSNEQFF
>TRBV2|.|TRBJ1-2|few|14
TGTGCCAGCCCCCCAAATGGGCGCTACTATGGCTACACCTTC
CASPPNGRYYGYTF
>TRBV6-1|.|TRBJ1-2|.|10
TGTGCCAGCAGTGAAGTCGTAAGCTTCTTC
CASSEVVSFF
>TRBV5-4|.|TRBJ1-2|.|14
TGTGCCAGCAGCTTGGGGGGCGTAAACTATGGCTACACCTTC
CASSLGGVNYGYTF
>TRBV4-1|.|TRBJ2-1|.|16
TGCGCCAGCAGCCAAGATCTCGGGAACTCCTACAATGAGCAGTTCTTC
CASSQDLGNSYNEQFF
>TRBV7-9|TRBD1|TRBJ2-3|.|15
TGTGCCAGCAGCTGGGGGGACAGGGGCTCAGATACGCAGTATTTT
CASSWGDRGSDTQYF
>TRBV5-1|.|TRBJ1-2|.|13
TGCGCCAGCAGCCCACGGCCACAGGCCAGCTACACCTTC
CASSPRPQASYTF
>TRBV18|TRBD1|TRBJ1-2|.|14
TGTGCCAGCTCACGGACCGGGACAGGGGAAAGTCACACCTTC
CASSRTGTGESHTF
>TRBV9|TRBD1|TRBJ1-2|.|15
TGTGCCAGCAGCGTCGGGGACAGGGTTCCGTCTGGCTACACCTTC
CASSVGDRVPSGYTF
>TRBV5-1|TRBD2|TRBJ2-1|.|15
TGCGCCAGCAGCGGACTAGCGGGATCATACAATGAGCAGTTCTTC
CASSGLAGSYNEQFF
>TRBV23-1|.|TRBJ2-7|few|13
TGCGCCAGGCGACAGTACGACCCTTACGAGCAGTACTTC
CARRQYDPYEQYF
>TRBV10-1|.|TRBJ2-2|.|13
TGCGCCAGCAGCGGCAGGGACACCGGGGAGCTGTTTTTT
CASSGRDTGELFF